This T cell receptor (beta chain) was identified in a study of T cells in Graves' hyperthyroidism and ophthalmopathy. TCR beta CDR3 regions were amplified from RNA. A set of HTBI primers served as the primers for a first-round RT-PCR of the TCR CDR3. Using its own MiXCR run on the multiplex PCR reads, TCRdb lists one record per CDR3 protein. This sample carries some 550,000 distinct CDR3 sequences, more than 15% of them seen once, and the ten largest clones take roughly 3.5%. Germline lookup yields CDR1 MNHEY and CDR2 SMNVEV (reference sequence). The V and J ends lost 6 bases and 0 bases respectively, with 18 bases between them. This CDR3 region has 16 residues. There are a few counts of this clonotype. Its target is unknown. The study's findings and limits: Ophthalmopathy and stable hyperthyroidism were told apart by a 13 V-J model.

Sequenced: blood. The genes are TRBV27 and TRBJ2-7, with TRBD1 as a possible D gene (7 bases). The TCR sequence derives from a woman in her thirties or forties with Graves' ophthalmopathy. The DNA for the CDR3 is TGTGCCAGCAGATTTAAGACAGGGAGGAACTCCTACGAGCAGTACTTC. Translated: CASRFKTGRNSYEQYF.